The rows below give T cell receptor beta chains drawn from one sample of a study of CD4 T cells in relation to SARS-CoV-2 and coronaviruses. Sequencing was performed with immunoSEQ multiplex PCR; in TCRdb, only in-frame clones are kept and a portion is missing. The sample holds approximately 20,000 clones, 74% seen once. These TCRs' antigens remain unknown. Input material: CD4+ T cells from PBMCs, cultured in vitro. The receptors stem from a human donor in good health. Each CDR3 is given with its conserved first and last residue. The D gene is left open where the match is weak. Only some rows state a clone size, as once, few, many or a class for expanded clones.

clone_size,d_call,v_call,j_call,cdr3_aa,cdr3_nt
NA,TRBD2,TRBV9,TRBJ2-1,CASSEGLASYNEQFF,TGTGCCAGCAGCGAGGGACTAGCGAGCTACAATGAGCAGTTCTTC
NA,NA,TRBV7-2,TRBJ2-2,CASSSNSPGELFF,TGTGCCAGCAGTTCCAACTCCCCCGGGGAGCTGTTTTTT
NA,NA,TRBV7-9,TRBJ1-2,CASSLEESGYTF,TGTGCCAGCAGCTTAGAAGAGAGTGGCTACACCTTC
NA,TRBD1,TRBV24-1,TRBJ2-2,CATSDLFSPKRRRDRYTGELFF,TGTGCCACCAGTGATTTGTTTTCCCCCAAACGGCGCCGGGACAGGTACACCGGGGAGCTGTTTTTT
NA,NA,TRBV7-3,TRBJ2-7,CASSVRDGGNYEQYF,TGTGCCAGCAGCGTAAGGGACGGAGGAAACTACGAGCAGTACTTC
NA,TRBD1,TRBV14,TRBJ1-6,CASNLQGDSPLHF,TGTGCCAGCAACCTACAGGGGGACTCACCCCTCCACTTT
NA,TRBD1,TRBV2,TRBJ2-7,CASKTGGSYEQYF,TGTGCCAGCAAGACAGGGGGCAGCTACGAGCAGTACTTC
NA,NA,TRBV30,TRBJ1-2,CAWKKTQGLDYGYTF,TGTGCCTGGAAAAAAACACAGGGCCTCGATTATGGCTACACCTTC
NA,TRBD2,TRBV7-9,TRBJ2-5,CASSFGLAEETQYF,TGTGCCAGCAGCTTCGGACTAGCGGAAGAGACCCAGTACTTC
NA,TRBD2,TRBV7-9,TRBJ2-7,CASSSLGRTSGPTGYEQYF,TGTGCCAGCAGCTCCCTAGGACGGACTAGCGGGCCGACTGGCTACGAGCAGTACTTC
NA,NA,TRBV2,TRBJ2-1,CASSGFRSYNEQFF,TGTGCCAGCAGTGGTTTTCGCTCCTACAATGAGCAGTTCTTC
NA,NA,TRBV10-3,TRBJ2-7,CAISDYGGKTYEQYF,TGTGCCATCAGTGATTATGGGGGCAAGACCTACGAGCAGTACTTC
NA,TRBD1,TRBV24-1,TRBJ2-7,CATSGPGQGGHEQYF,TGTGCCACCAGTGGGCCGGGACAGGGAGGCCACGAGCAGTACTTC
NA,TRBD1,TRBV29-1,TRBJ1-1,CSVGRQGEITEAFF,TGCAGCGTTGGAAGACAGGGCGAAATTACTGAAGCTTTCTTT
NA,NA,TRBV11-2,TRBJ2-7,CASSLGWGGASYEQYF,TGTGCCAGCAGCTTAGGATGGGGGGGCGCGTCCTACGAGCAGTACTTC
NA,NA,TRBV5-6,TRBJ2-1,CASSLRVTYNEQFF,TGTGCCAGCAGCTTGCGGGTTACCTACAATGAGCAGTTCTTC
few,NA,TRBV3-1/TRBV3-2,TRBJ2-2,CASRTNTGELFF,TGTGCCAGCAGGACAAACACCGGGGAGCTGTTTTTT
NA,NA,TRBV7-9,TRBJ1-4,CASSPRFGALATNEKLFF,TGTGCCAGCAGCCCTCGCTTTGGCGCCCTTGCAACTAATGAAAAACTGTTTTTT
NA,NA,TRBV5-1,TRBJ2-2,CASSIASSASTGELFF,TGCGCCAGCAGCATAGCTAGCTCGGCGTCCACCGGGGAGCTGTTTTTT
NA,TRBD2,TRBV2,TRBJ2-3,CASSETSGANTQYF,TGTGCCAGCAGTGAGACTAGCGGGGCAAATACGCAGTATTTT
NA,NA,TRBV20-1,TRBJ1-2,CSASSQGHGYTF,TGCAGTGCTAGTTCGCAGGGGCATGGCTACACCTTC
NA,NA,TRBV11-2,TRBJ1-1,CASTRNQGTEAFF,TGTGCCAGCACCCGAAACCAGGGCACTGAAGCTTTCTTT